Listed below are T cell receptor beta chains from one sample, sequenced in a study of blood T cell repertoires in COVID-19. The method was immunoSEQ multiplex PCR; TCRdb's version includes in-frame clones alone and lacks a portion of them. The sample has about 110,000 clones; over 75% are singletons. The specimen was peripheral blood. These receptors were taken from a woman in her 70s with acute or convalescent COVID-19. CDR3s include the opening cysteine and the closing phenylalanine or tryptophan. The order of the fields is D gene, V gene, J gene, clone size, CDR3 protein, CDR3 DNA. A D gene is named only where the DNA matches it firmly. Size is omitted from some rows. Given values are once, few, many or a class for expanded clones.

>.|TRBV7-8|TRBJ2-4|.
CASSLERQAAKNIQYF
TGTGCCAGCAGCTTGGAGCGGCAGGCGGCCAAAAACATTCAGTACTTC
>.|TRBV4-1|TRBJ1-5|.
CASSQEYKRRMNYGNQPQHF
TGCGCCAGCAGCCAAGAATATAAGAGAAGAATGAATTATGGCAATCAGCCCCAGCATTTT
>.|TRBV19|TRBJ2-1|.
CASSMRANRRSYNEQFF
TGTGCCAGTAGTATGCGGGCTAATAGAAGATCCTACAATGAGCAGTTCTTC
>TRBD1|TRBV19|TRBJ2-3|few
CASSLRQGTDTQYF
TGTGCCAGTAGTCTGCGACAGGGAACAGATACGCAGTATTTT
>TRBD1|TRBV7-2|TRBJ1-2|.
CASSSPGQGHGYTF
TGTGCCAGCAGCTCCCCGGGACAGGGGCATGGCTACACCTTC
>TRBD1|TRBV3-1/TRBV3-2|TRBJ2-5|.
CASSQDPTGRETQYF
TGTGCCAGCAGCCAAGATCCGACAGGGCGTGAGACCCAGTACTTC
>.|TRBV6-6|TRBJ1-1|.
CASISLSYTEAFF
TGTGCCAGCATTTCCTTGAGCTACACTGAAGCTTTCTTT
>TRBD2|TRBV11-2|TRBJ2-7|.
CASSYPSGSFYEQYF
TGTGCCAGCAGCTATCCTAGCGGCTCTTTCTACGAGCAGTACTTC
>.|TRBV7-2|TRBJ2-1|once
CASSWSREQFF
TGTGCCAGCAGCTGGAGCCGGGAGCAGTTCTTC
>TRBD1|TRBV4-2|TRBJ1-2|.
CASSQGDRDYGYTF
TGTGCCAGCAGCCAAGGGGACAGAGACTATGGCTACACCTTC
>.|TRBV27|TRBJ1-4|.
CASRGRALRGTNEKLFF
TGTGCCAGCAGGGGGAGGGCGCTACGTGGGACTAATGAAAAACTGTTTTTT
>.|TRBV3-1/TRBV3-2|TRBJ1-5|.
CASSQGSGSQPQHF
TGTGCCAGCAGCCAAGGGAGCGGCAGTCAGCCCCAGCATTTT
>TRBD1|TRBV18|TRBJ1-2|.
CASSPDRKAEANYGYTF
TGTGCCAGCTCACCGGACAGGAAGGCCGAAGCTAACTATGGCTACACCTTC
>.|TRBV6-5|TRBJ2-7|.
CASSYSIGRVPYEQYF
TGTGCCAGCAGTTACTCGATTGGGCGGGTCCCCTACGAGCAGTACTTC
>TRBD2|TRBV28|TRBJ2-4|.
CASTPGGAKNIQYF
TGTGCCAGCACCCCCGGGGGGGCCAAAAACATTCAGTACTTC
>.|TRBV15|TRBJ2-2|.
CATRVDRSTGELFF
TGTGCCACCAGGGTGGACAGATCGACCGGGGAGCTGTTTTTT
>.|TRBV5-6|TRBJ2-6|few
CASSLARRGANVLTF
TGTGCCAGCAGCTTGGCGAGAAGAGGGGCCAACGTCCTGACTTTC
>.|TRBV15|TRBJ2-3|.
CATPPRGGATDTQYF
TGTGCCACCCCACCCCGTGGGGGGGCCACAGATACGCAGTATTTT
>.|TRBV5-1|TRBJ1-4|.
CASSLGRGFPTNEKLFF
TGCGCCAGCAGCTTGGGTCGGGGGTTCCCAACTAATGAAAAACTGTTTTTT
>TRBD1|TRBV10-2|TRBJ1-4|.
CASRNRGEKLFF
TGCGCCAGCAGAAACAGGGGTGAAAAACTGTTTTTT
>.|TRBV4-1|TRBJ1-4|.
CASSHGRGREKLFF
TGCGCCAGCAGCCATGGGAGGGGCCGAGAAAAACTGTTTTTT
>.|TRBV28|TRBJ1-6|.
CASSPRRAYNSPLHF
TGTGCCAGCAGCCCCAGACGGGCCTATAATTCACCCCTCCACTTT
>.|TRBV2|TRBJ2-7|once
CASSLTSDREVQYF
TGTGCCAGCAGTCTCACCTCCGACCGGGAAGTGCAGTACTTC
>TRBD1|TRBV19|TRBJ1-3|.
CASTKGQGLSGNTIYF
TGTGCCAGTACCAAGGGACAGGGCCTCTCTGGAAACACCATATATTTT